Listed here are 30 T cell receptor beta chains from one sample, sequenced in a study of response to subunit inactivated influenza vaccine. MiXCR, applied by TCRdb to the RT-PCR reads, yields one record per CDR3 protein. The table has over 150,000 distinct CDR3 sequences, around 9.2% seen once. The sequences come from non-naive T cells sorted from PBMCs, collected on the day of vaccination. Receptors were obtained from a man aged 45-65 years who received an inactivated influenza vaccine.

The rearrangement uses TRBV28 and TRBJ1-5; 12 positions agree with TRBD1. This CDR3 comprises 16 residues. Per the germline V gene, CDR1 is MDHEN and CDR2 is SYDVKM. V lost 2 bases and J lost 4; bases outside the gene matches: 3. The DNA for the CDR3 is TGTGCCAGCAGTTTAGGGACAGGGGGCAGAAATCAGCCCCAGCATTTT. It yields the protein CASSLGTGGRNQPQHF.

This clonotype has at least ten counts. The rearrangement links TRBV20-1 to TRBJ1-4; TRBD1 matches 11 bases. With V trimmed by 6 bases and J by 5 bases, 8 bases remained unmatched. The CDR3 consists of 15 residues. Germline V gene data show CDR1 as DFQATT and CDR2 as SNEGSKA (reference sequence). The chain's CDR3 is CSAPRTGGVNEKLFF. CDR3 DNA: TGCAGTGCACCGCGGACAGGGGGCGTCAATGAAAAACTGTTTTTT.

The rearrangement links TRBV9 to TRBJ2-7, with 10 bases lining up with TRBD2. Germline-derived CDR1 and CDR2 are SGDLS and YYNGEE. J gave up 3 bases and V 4 bases, and 19 bases lay outside the gene matches. The CDR3 extends over 19 amino acids. For the CDR3, the DNA is TGTGCCAGCAGCCCGAGTTGGGGACTAGCGAGCCTTCTCGGCTACGAGCAGTACTTC. Translated: CASSPSWGLASLLGYEQYF.

This clonotype was found a few times. CDR3 nucleotide sequence: TGTGCCAGCAGATTACAGGGAACCACTGAAGCTTTCTTT. Translation: CASRLQGTTEAFF. V and J are TRBV27 and TRBJ1-1; weak D call: TRBD1 (6 bases). Germline CDR1 MNHEY, CDR2 SMNVEV (reference sequence). This CDR3 has 13 amino acids. Trimming took off 6 bases at V and 4 bases at J, with 12 bases between the two ends.

This clonotype has a handful of counts. The rearrangement joins TRBV2 to TRBJ1-1; possible D gene TRBD1, 5 bases. This CDR3 is 13 amino acids long. The ends were cut back, 4 bases at V and 1 base at J, with 7 bases in the middle. Germline V gives CDR1 SNHLY, CDR2 FYNNEI. CDR3 bases: TGTGCCAGCAGTGGGGGGGGGAACACTGAAGCTTTCTTT. It specifies CASSGGGNTEAFF. The full variable domain, rest sourced from reference TRBV2 and TRBJ1-1, is EPEVTQTPSHQVTQMGQEVILRCVPISNHLYFYWYRQILGQKVEFLVSFYNNEISEKSEIFDDQFSVERPDGSNFTLKIRSTKLEDSAMYFCASSGGGNTEAFFGQGTRLTVV.

This clonotype was counted only a few times. The V and J genes are TRBV6-1 and TRBJ2-5; a possible D gene is TRBD1 (6 bases). V gave up 4 bases and J gave up 4 bases, with 16 bases separating them. Germline CDR1 is MNHNS and CDR2 is SASEGT. The CDR3 runs to 15 residues. The CDR3 DNA follows: TGTGCCAGCAGTGGGGACACGGCCTCAGTAGAGACCCAGTACTTC. Protein product: CASSGDTASVETQYF.

The chain couples TRBV20-1 to TRBJ1-1; perhaps TRBD1 as D (5 bases). The V gene's germline CDR1 is DFQATT and CDR2 SNEGSKA (reference sequence). The CDR3 contains 11 residues. The CDR3 reads CRVPGGFEAFF. Written as DNA, the CDR3 is TGCAGAGTCCCGGGGGGGTTTGAAGCTTTCTTT.

V and J are TRBV20-1 and TRBJ1-5, with D hard to call. This CDR3 has 12 amino acids. The germline V gene has CDR1 DFQATT and CDR2 SNEGSKA (reference sequence). Trimming cost V 1 base and J 7 bases, with 8 bases left between them. This chain's CDR3 is CSARAGIQPQHF. The CDR3 DNA follows: TGCAGTGCTAGAGCGGGTATCCAGCCCCAGCATTTT.

This clonotype was detected a few times. The genes are TRBV24-1 and TRBJ2-5; possibly TRBD1 for D (6 bases). The germline V and J ends were trimmed by 3 bases and 2 bases, with 21 bases remaining between them. The CDR3 runs to 18 residues. Germline CDR1 KGHDR, CDR2 SFDVKD. Here the CDR3 reads CATSDPRDNFGGQETQYF. CDR3 bases: TGTGCCACCAGTGATCCCCGGGACAACTTTGGAGGACAAGAGACCCAGTACTTC.

The V gene is TRBV12-3 or TRBV12-4, the J gene TRBJ2-2, with TRBD1 identical over 8 bases. V lost 2 bases, J lost 5 bases, and 4 bases stayed unmatched. CDR3 length equals 15 residues. The CDR3 loop reads CASSLHGQGTGELFF. The CDR3 region has the DNA TGTGCCAGCAGTTTACACGGACAGGGAACCGGGGAGCTGTTTTTT.

This chain uses TRBV2 with TRBJ2-5; unclear D gene. This CDR3 spans 14 amino acids. Germline V CDR1 and CDR2: SNHLY, FYNNEI. V was clipped by 4 bases and J by 3 bases, with 12 bases between them. The CDR3 sequence: CASSGGRTEETQYF. DNA for the CDR3: TGTGCCAGCAGTGGGGGAAGGACGGAAGAGACCCAGTACTTC. The whole variable domain, filled in from reference TRBV2 and TRBJ2-5, reads EPEVTQTPSHQVTQMGQEVILRCVPISNHLYFYWYRQILGQKVEFLVSFYNNEISEKSEIFDDQFSVERPDGSNFTLKIRSTKLEDSAMYFCASSGGRTEETQYFGPGTRLLVL.

The chain employs TRBV4-2 and TRBJ1-3; D is undetermined. The V gene lost 1 base and the J gene lost 0 bases, with 7 bases spanning the gap. The CDR3 extends over 15 amino acids. Germline V gene lookup returns CDR1 LGHNA and CDR2 YNFKEQ. CDR3 residues: CASSQGASSGNTIYF. The DNA for the CDR3 is TGTGCCAGCAGCCAAGGGGCGAGCTCTGGAAACACCATATATTTT.

The CDR3 DNA reads TGCGCCAGCAGCCAGAGGCGGGGAATTGAAGCTTTCTTT. As protein: CASSQRRGIEAFF. The rearrangement links TRBV4-3 to TRBJ1-1; D unresolved. Germline V gene lookup returns CDR1 LGHNA and CDR2 YSLEER. CDR3 length: 13 residues. The germline V and J ends were trimmed by 3 bases and 7 bases, with 12 bases remaining between them.

The DNA of the CDR3 is TGTGCCAGCAGGCCGACTTCGCAAGAGACCCAGTACTTC. This sequence encodes CASRPTSQETQYF. The genes are TRBV6-1 and TRBJ2-5; no clear D. V lost 6 bases and J 2 bases, leaving 10 bases between the germline ends. CDR1 is MNHNS, CDR2 SASEGT, per germline. This CDR3 region has 13 residues.

A word on this clonotype: A much larger clone lies a single base off, so this may be a read error. J is TRBJ2-7 and V is TRBV7-2, with TRBD2 identical over 9 bases. Germline V gene sequence: CDR1 SGHTA, CDR2 FQGNSA. J lost 6 bases, V lost 5 bases, and 11 bases had no gene match. The CDR3 length is 15 residues. The DNA of the CDR3 is TGTGCCAGCAGCCCAGCCGGGACTAGCTATTGCGAGCAGTACTTC. It yields the protein CASSPAGTSYCEQYF.

This clonotype has more than one count but fewer than ten. The chain couples TRBV12-3 or TRBV12-4 to TRBJ1-6; 7 nucleotides agree with TRBD1. This CDR3 is 13 amino acids long. With V trimmed by 6 bases and J by 7 bases, 3 bases remained unmatched. The CDR3 region is CASRQGQNSPLHF. CDR3 DNA: TGTGCCAGCAGACAGGGACAGAATTCACCCCTCCACTTT.

There are many counts of this clonotype. One end of the junction varies from germline; a read error may be responsible. The chain is built from TRBV20-1 and TRBJ1-1; possibly TRBD1 for D (6 bases). The germline CDR1 and CDR2 sequences are DFQATT and SNEGSKA (reference sequence). The CDR3 spans 14 residues. Here the CDR3 DNA reads TGCAGTGCTAGAGATCAGGGGAGGGGAGCTGAAGCCTTCTTT. Translating gives CSARDQGRGAEAFF.

This clonotype was counted between two and nine times. One junction end does not reproduce the germline sequence, and a read error may be involved. CDR3 sequence reads: CASSPQGVGTQYF. The CDR3 nucleotides are TGTGCTAGCAGTCCACAGGGAGTTGGGACCCAGTACTTC. The rearrangement joins TRBV7-7 to TRBJ2-5; TRBD1 is a possible D gene (6 bases). The CDR3 extends over 13 amino acids. Per germline, CDR1 SSHAT and CDR2 FNYEAQ (reference sequence). The full variable domain, completed using reference TRBV7-7 and TRBJ2-5, is GAGVSQSPRYKVTKRGQDVTLRCDPISSHATLYWYQQALGQGPEFLTYFNYEAQPDKSGLPSDRFSAERPEGSISTLTIQRTEQRDSAMYRCASSPQGVGTQYFGPGTRLLVL.

This clonotype has a handful of counts. The chain carries TRBV11-2 and TRBJ2-3; perhaps TRBD2 as D (6 bases). The CDR3 covers 15 residues. Per germline, CDR1 SGHAT and CDR2 FQNNGV. V dropped 3 bases and J dropped 4 bases, with 14 bases sitting between them. The CDR3 sequence is CASSLEGQGADTQYF. The CDR3 bases are TGTGCCAGCAGCTTGGAGGGTCAGGGCGCAGATACGCAGTATTTT.

Only a few counts were recorded for this clonotype. V is TRBV18 and J is TRBJ2-7; D not certain. The CDR3 spans 16 residues. Trimming removed 0 bases at V and 6 bases at J, with 18 bases between. Germline lookup yields CDR1 KGHSH and CDR2 LQKENI. In DNA, the CDR3 is TGTGCCAGCTCACCACCACCGACGAGGCCGGGTTCCGAGCAGTACTTC. Protein sequence: CASSPPPTRPGSEQYF.

Ten or more counts support this clonotype. This rearrangement joins TRBV20-1 to TRBJ1-1; no reliable D call. Deletions cut 5 bases from V and 7 bases from J, with 17 bases between. The CDR3 runs to 13 residues. Germline values: CDR1 DFQATT, CDR2 SNEGSKA (reference sequence). The DNA of the CDR3 is TGCAGTGCTCCGTTTCAGTACACCGGTGAAGCTTTCTTT. Its translation is CSAPFQYTGEAFF.

Only a few counts were recorded for this clonotype. The chain uses TRBV7-2 and TRBJ2-7, with D tentatively TRBD1 or TRBD2 (5 bases each). CDR3 length: 13 amino acids. Looked up from germline, CDR1 is SGHTA and CDR2 is FQGNSA. The ends were cut back, 6 bases at V and 0 bases at J, with 9 bases in the middle. The CDR3 DNA is TGTGCCAGCAGAAGGGACGTCTCCTACGAGCAGTACTTC. It translates to CASRRDVSYEQYF.

This clonotype was counted many times. The V gene is TRBV5-4, the J gene TRBJ2-4; a weak D match, TRBD1 (5 bases). Germline V gene sequence: CDR1 SGHNT, CDR2 YYREEE (reference sequence). Trimming took off 2 bases at V and 0 bases at J, with 12 bases between the two ends. The CDR3 sequence is 16 residues long. CDR3 DNA sequence: TGTGCCAGCAGCTTAATGACAGAGTTAGCCAAAAACATTCAGTACTTC. This encodes CASSLMTELAKNIQYF.

This clonotype came up many times. The chain couples TRBV7-3 to TRBJ2-7; unclear D gene. Germline V gene data show CDR1 as SGHTA and CDR2 as FQGTGA. The CDR3 has 13 amino acids. V lost 0 bases, J lost 5 bases, and 8 bases lay in between. The CDR3 region has the DNA TGTGCCAGCAGCTTAACGAAGAAGGACGAGCAGTACTTC. Its translation: CASSLTKKDEQYF.

V gene TRBV5-1 combines with J gene TRBJ2-5, with 7 bases aligning to TRBD1. Germline CDR1 SGHRS, CDR2 YFSETQ. This CDR3 spans 13 amino acids. Trimming removed 4 bases from V and 4 bases from J; junction bases left unmatched: 4. In DNA form, the CDR3 reads TGCGCCAGCAGCCCCGGGACAGCAGAGACCCAGTACTTC. Amino acids: CASSPGTAETQYF.

This clonotype was observed many times. CDR3 nucleotides: TGTGCCAGCAGCCTGGGACCGGATAGCTACAATGAGCAGTTCTTC. Translation: CASSLGPDSYNEQFF. The V gene is TRBV11-2, the J gene TRBJ2-1, with D perhaps being TRBD1 or TRBD2 (5 bases each). The length of the CDR3 is 15 residues. Germline V gene lookup returns CDR1 SGHAT and CDR2 FQNNGV. V shed 5 bases and J shed 3 bases, with 14 bases lying between them. Together with reference TRBV11-2 and TRBJ2-1, the CDR3 gives the full variable domain: EAGVAQSPRYKIIEKRQSVAFWCNPISGHATLYWYQQILGQGPKLLIQFQNNGVVDDSQLPKDRFSAERLKGVDSTLKIQPAKLEDSAVYLCASSLGPDSYNEQFFGPGTRLTVL.

This clonotype came up many times. V gene TRBV6-1 combines with J gene TRBJ2-7, with D maybe TRBD1 (6 bases). This CDR3 has 15 amino acids. CDR1 and CDR2 from the germline V gene are MNHNS and SASEGT. The ends were cut back, 7 bases at V and 2 bases at J, with 18 bases in the middle. CDR3 region: CASKSLAGAAYEQYF. CDR3 DNA sequence: TGTGCCAGCAAAAGCTTGGCAGGGGCCGCCTACGAGCAGTACTTC.

The rearrangement links TRBV28 to TRBJ2-7; D uncertain. The CDR3 is made up of 12 amino acids. Germline V CDR1 and CDR2: MDHEN, SYDVKM. V shed 10 bases and J shed 0 bases, with 10 bases lying between them. Here the CDR3 reads CATTGSSYEQYF. The CDR3 region has the DNA TGTGCCACCACCGGGTCCTCCTACGAGCAGTACTTC.

This clonotype was seen many times. This chain joins TRBV12-3 or TRBV12-4 and TRBJ1-5; D uncertain. Trimming pared 2 bases from V and 6 bases from J, leaving 5 bases between. The CDR3 is 12 residues long. The CDR3 bases are TGTGCCAGCAGTTTACCCGGTCAGCCCCAGCATTTT. This translates into CASSLPGQPQHF.

This clonotype occurred many times. The gene calls are TRBV10-3 and TRBJ2-7, with 12 bases aligning to TRBD2. V shed 9 bases, J shed 3 bases, and the junction held 15 bases outside the gene matches. This CDR3 comprises 17 residues. Germline V gene lookup returns CDR1 ENHRY and CDR2 SYGVKD. CDR3 amino acids: CAISPYTSGGRSYEQYF. For the CDR3, the DNA is TGTGCCATTTCCCCTTATACTAGCGGGGGGCGCAGCTACGAGCAGTACTTC.